This T cell receptor (beta chain) was captured in a study of STAT5B mutations in CD4+ large granular lymphocyte leukemia. Study-wide points: Patient CD4-sorted repertoires looked more clonal than healthy CD4+ repertoires, even without putative leukemic clones. No patients shared main leukemic clonotypes, though around 27% appeared at low frequency elsewhere.

Original data processing: Productive clonotypes were detectable down to 2.59 x 10-5 frequency. Profiled with immunoSEQ multiplex PCR; TCRdb holds only in-frame clones, not every one. From that table come the V and J calls and clone size; the DNA was used to work out D and trimming. The sample gives about 27,000 clones, just under 75% of which show up once; 9.8% is in the top ten. Controls came from buffy coats of healthy blood donors. Comments on this clone: What it binds is not known.

The sequence was collected from a human donor in good health. The specimen was CD4+ T cells from blood buffy coats.

Here the CDR3 DNA reads TGTGCCAGTAGTATTGGCAGAACCTATGGCTACACCTTC. It codes for CASSIGRTYGYTF. The V gene is TRBV19, the J gene TRBJ1-2; D gene uncertain. This CDR3 has 13 amino acids. The germline gives CDR1 LNHDA, CDR2 SQIVND (reference sequence). Trimming stripped 3 bases from V and 4 bases from J, with 9 bases between.